This TCR beta chain is from a study of OX40 agonist ivuxolimab in advanced cancers. This table comes from immunoSEQ multiplex PCR, and its TCRdb copy is limited to in-frame clones, with some not included. In the table there are approximately 100,000 clones, 75% to 95% of which are singletons. Per the germline V gene, CDR1 is MDHEN and CDR2 is SYDVKM. CDR3 length: 15 amino acids. The V segment lost 6 bases and the J segment 1 base; nucleotides outside the gene matches: 6. This clone was observed a single time. The V and J genes are TRBV28 and TRBJ1-1; 9 bases map to TRBD1. Specimen: CD4+ or CD8+ T cells sorted from blood, collected in a trial of the OX40 agonist ivuxolimab. This sequence originates from an adult with an advanced solid tumor such as melanoma, head and neck, liver or kidney cancer. CDR3 DNA: TGTGCCAGCAGACGACTGGACAGGGGGAACACTGAAGCTTTCTTT. Its protein is CASRRLDRGNTEAFF.